This is a list of T cell receptor beta chains from one sample in a study of beta chain features in type 1 diabetes. Using immunoSEQ multiplex PCR, the repertoire was profiled, and TCRdb retains in-frame clones only, with some absent. There are 250,000 or so clones in the sample; approximately 15% occur only once, and 0.015% to 0.02% lies in the top ten. The sequenced material came from naive CD4+ T cells from blood. These receptors were collected from a man aged 25-40 years with type 1 diabetes. The CDR3 runs from the conserved cysteine through the conserved F or W. The D gene is left open where the match is weak. Rows may omit the clone size; those that give it use once, few, many or a size class.

size | J | V | D | DNA | CDR3
NA | TRBJ2-7 | TRBV5-4 | TRBD1 | TGTGCCAGCAGCTTCCGGGACAGCCCCTACGAGCAGTACTTC | CASSFRDSPYEQYF
NA | TRBJ1-3 | TRBV29-1 | TRBD1 | TGCAGCGTTGAGGGACAGGGGACCGGAAACACCATATATTTT | CSVEGQGTGNTIYF
few | TRBJ1-1 | TRBV4-1 | NA | TGCGCCAGCAGCCGAAACCCCCGGGAGATTCGGCAGGCCACTGAAGCTTTCTTT | CASSRNPREIRQATEAFF
NA | TRBJ1-1 | TRBV9 | NA | TGTGCCAGCAGCGTAGACAGCAAGACTGAAGCTTTCTTT | CASSVDSKTEAFF
few | TRBJ2-3 | TRBV7-2 | NA | TGTGCCAGCACCCTTTCGGGGGAGGCGTGGAATACGCAGTATTTT | CASTLSGEAWNTQYF
NA | TRBJ1-2 | TRBV6-5 | NA | TGTGCCAGCAGTCACCCCGCGGTCTATGGCTACACCTTC | CASSHPAVYGYTF
NA | TRBJ1-6 | TRBV6-6 | NA | TGTGCCAGCAGTTACTCCACAGGGTGGGATTCACCCCTCCACTTT | CASSYSTGWDSPLHF
few | TRBJ1-5 | TRBV19 | NA | TGTGCCAGTAAGGACATGGATCAGCCCCAGCATTTT | CASKDMDQPQHF
few | TRBJ2-5 | TRBV4-2 | NA | TGTGCCAGCAGCAGCACAGCCCAAGAGACCCAGTACTTC | CASSSTAQETQYF
few | TRBJ1-2 | TRBV7-2 | TRBD1 | TGTGCCAGCAGCTACAATCCGGGACAGGGGTACGGCTACACCTTC | CASSYNPGQGYGYTF
few | TRBJ2-7 | TRBV4-1 | TRBD2 | TGCGCCAGCAGCACAACCGGGACTACGTCCTACGAGCAGTACTTC | CASSTTGTTSYEQYF
NA | TRBJ2-4 | TRBV5-6 | TRBD1 | TGTGCCAGCAGCTTGATTGGGACAGCACCTTTAGCCAAAAACATTCAGTACTTC | CASSLIGTAPLAKNIQYF
NA | TRBJ2-3 | TRBV2 | NA | TGTGCCAGCATAGGGACTTTGACAGATACGCAGTATTTT | CASIGTLTDTQYF
NA | TRBJ2-5 | TRBV5-1 | TRBD2 | TGCGCCAGCAGCTTGGCCGGGGGAGGGGTCCAAGAGACCCAGTACTTC | CASSLAGGGVQETQYF
NA | TRBJ1-2 | TRBV11-2 | TRBD1 | TGTGCCAGCAGCTTATCGGCAGGGGGATCCTACACCTTC | CASSLSAGGSYTF
few | TRBJ1-1 | TRBV30 | NA | TGTGCCTGGAGTCCCCAGACAGTTTTCACTGAAGCTTTCTTT | CAWSPQTVFTEAFF
few | TRBJ1-2 | TRBV20-1 | NA | TGCAGTGCTAGAAGGGGTCAGGGCTACACCTTC | CSARRGQGYTF
NA | TRBJ2-3 | TRBV5-1 | TRBD2 | TGCGCCAGCAGCTTGGAGGGCGCTAGCGGATTCACAGATACGCAGTATTTT | CASSLEGASGFTDTQYF
NA | TRBJ2-7 | TRBV7-2 | NA | TGTGCCAGCAGCCCGGGCGGGCTGCACGAGCAGTACTTC | CASSPGGLHEQYF
few | TRBJ1-1 | TRBV7-9 | TRBD1 | TGTGCCAGCAGCCAGGACAGGGCTGGCACTGAAGCTTTCTTT | CASSQDRAGTEAFF
few | TRBJ1-3 | TRBV19 | NA | TGTGCCAGTAGTAGGGGCCCAGGAAACACCATATATTTT | CASSRGPGNTIYF
NA | TRBJ2-1 | TRBV5-1 | NA | TGCGCCAGCAGCTTTGCCGCGGCCGCTGCCTACAATGAGCAGTTCTTC | CASSFAAAAAYNEQFF